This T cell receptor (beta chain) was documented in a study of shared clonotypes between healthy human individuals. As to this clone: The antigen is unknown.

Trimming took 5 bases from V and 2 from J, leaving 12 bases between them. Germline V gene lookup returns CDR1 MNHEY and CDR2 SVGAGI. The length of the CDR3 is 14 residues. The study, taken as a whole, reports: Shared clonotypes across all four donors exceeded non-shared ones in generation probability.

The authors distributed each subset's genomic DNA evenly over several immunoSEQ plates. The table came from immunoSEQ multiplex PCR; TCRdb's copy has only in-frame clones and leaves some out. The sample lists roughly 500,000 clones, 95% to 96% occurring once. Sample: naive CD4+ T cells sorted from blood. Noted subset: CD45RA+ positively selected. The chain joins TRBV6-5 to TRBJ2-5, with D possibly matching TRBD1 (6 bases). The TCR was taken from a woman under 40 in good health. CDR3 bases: TGTGCCAGCAGTACAGGGTCGAGTCAAGAGACCCAGTACTTC. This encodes CASSTGSSQETQYF.